The 13 T cell receptor beta chains reported below all come from one sample, sequenced in a study of T cell repertoires in cytomegalovirus infection. TCRdb itself ran the reads through MiXCR, one entry per CDR3 protein. There are 800,000 to 950,000 distinct CDR3 sequences in the sample; 30% to 35% occur only once, and around 11% lies in the top ten. For these receptors, no antigen is known. Sequences were derived from cultured CD8+ T cells from PBMCs, sampled from culture after CMV antigen stimulation. Receptors originate from a human donor in good health (CMV status not recorded). Some clones in this sample may be carry-over from other donors' samples.

With regard to this clonotype: The germline gene is not matched at one end of the junction; a read error may be the cause. This sequence joins TRBV7-9 and TRBJ2-2, with D possibly being TRBD2 (5 bases). Germline CDR1 and CDR2: SEHNR and FQNEAQ (reference sequence). The CDR3 length is 14 residues. DNA for the CDR3: TGTGCCAGCAGTTTAGATGGGAGTCCCGGGGAGCTGTTTTTT. This translates into CASSLDGSPGELFF. Looking up the rest from reference TRBV7-9 and TRBJ2-2 gives the full variable domain: DTGVSQNPRHKITKRGQNVTFRCDPISEHNRLYWYRQTLGQGPEFLTYFQNEAQLEKSRLLSDRFSAERPKGSFSTLEIQRTEQGDSAMYLCASSLDGSPGELFFGEGSRLTVL.

This clonotype was detected a few times. This rearrangement joins TRBV9 to TRBJ2-6; D call uncertain. The CDR3 extends over 15 amino acids. The germline V gene has CDR1 SGDLS and CDR2 YYNGEE. Trimming stripped 0 bases from V and 2 bases from J, with 6 bases between. The chain's CDR3 is CASSVGSPGANVLTF. CDR3 in DNA: TGTGCCAGCAGCGTAGGTTCTCCTGGGGCCAACGTCCTGACTTTC.

The J gene is TRBJ2-1, the V gene TRBV6-5; D possibly corresponds to TRBD2 (6 bases). CDR1 is MNHEY, CDR2 SVGAGI, per germline. Deletions cut 6 bases from V and 2 bases from J, with 14 bases between. This CDR3 is 15 amino acids long. The CDR3 DNA is TGTGCCAGCAGCGGGGGTGATAGCGCCTACAATGAGCAGTTCTTC. The encoded protein is CASSGGDSAYNEQFF.

The chain combines TRBV27 with TRBJ1-4; no clear D. Trimming cost V 2 bases and J 1 base, with 11 bases left between them. Germline lookup yields CDR1 MNHEY and CDR2 SMNVEV (reference sequence). This CDR3 comprises 16 residues. CDR3 DNA: TGTGCCAGCAGTTTAAAGGGTGGGGAAACTAATGAAAAACTGTTTTTT. The encoded protein is CASSLKGGETNEKLFF.

This chain uses TRBV6-1 with TRBJ2-3, with 11 nucleotides matching TRBD2. The CDR3 loop spans 17 amino acids. The germline V gene has CDR1 MNHNS and CDR2 SASEGT. J lost 2 bases, V lost 6 bases, and 10 bases had no gene match. The chain's CDR3 is CASSLAGGFEFTDTQYF. The CDR3 bases are TGTGCCAGCAGCCTAGCGGGGGGTTTCGAGTTCACAGATACGCAGTATTTT.

The chain links TRBV12-3 or TRBV12-4 to TRBJ1-2; the D is unclear. V shed 1 base and J shed 4 bases, with 10 bases lying between them. The CDR3 length is 14 residues. CDR3 loop: CASSLEGLGYGYTF. The CDR3 DNA sequence: TGTGCCAGCAGTTTAGAGGGCCTTGGCTATGGCTACACCTTC.

This clonotype was recorded once. V usage is TRBV20-1 and J usage is TRBJ2-3, with D possibly TRBD2 on 6 matching bases. V was pared by 5 bases and J by 3 bases, with 27 bases between. CDR3 size: 18 residues. In germline, CDR1 is DFQATT, CDR2 SNEGSKA (reference sequence). The CDR3, as DNA: TGCAGTGCTCCTTTATCCGGGACGACAACCCGGGGGACAGATACGCAGTATTTT. Its protein is CSAPLSGTTTRGTDTQYF.

This clonotype was counted a few times. This chain connects TRBV6-6 to TRBJ2-5; D unclear. The CDR3 is made up of 12 amino acids. Trimming left V 8 bases short and J 0 bases short, with 7 bases between. Looked up from germline, CDR1 is MNHNY and CDR2 is SVGAGI (reference sequence). CDR3 bases: TGTGCCAGCGGAGTGTACCAAGAGACCCAGTACTTC. Translated: CASGVYQETQYF.

The rearrangement links TRBV27 to TRBJ1-1; D is uncertain. CDR1 is MNHEY and CDR2 is SMNVEV in the germline V gene (reference sequence). The CDR3 is 13 amino acids. The V end was cut by 6 bases, the J end by 5 bases, with 13 bases between. CDR3 in DNA: TGTGCCAGCAGCCCTGCCATACGGACTGAAGCTTTCTTT. Translation: CASSPAIRTEAFF.

Many counts were recorded for this clonotype. The chain is built from TRBV7-6 and TRBJ2-7; TRBD2 is a possible D gene (6 bases). V lost 3 bases to trimming and J lost 5 bases, with 14 bases between them. This CDR3 contains 14 residues. Germline V gene data show CDR1 as SGHVS and CDR2 as FNYEAQ. CDR3 sequence reads: CASSFRLGGHEQYF. CDR3 nucleotide sequence: TGTGCCAGCAGCTTCCGACTAGGCGGCCACGAGCAGTACTTC.

This clonotype was detected a few times. V usage is TRBV6-2 or TRBV6-3 and J usage is TRBJ2-3, with D possibly TRBD2 on 5 matching bases. Per the germline V gene, CDR1 is MNHEY and CDR2 is SVGEGT. This CDR3 has 17 residues. Trimming removed 2 bases at V and 2 bases at J, with 17 bases between. The CDR3 DNA reads TGTGCCAGCAGTTACGAGGGCCGCGAAACCCTCACAGATACGCAGTATTTT. Amino acid sequence: CASSYEGRETLTDTQYF.

The chain couples TRBV2 to TRBJ2-2; D ambiguous. From germline, CDR1 is SNHLY and CDR2 FYNNEI. The germline V and J ends were trimmed by 7 bases and 4 bases, with 19 bases remaining between them. The CDR3 is 16 amino acids. CDR3 DNA sequence: TGTGCCAGCATCAATCCGGGCGCCGCGAGCACCGGGGAGCTGTTTTTT. Amino acid sequence: CASINPGAASTGELFF. The full variable domain, completed using reference TRBV2 and TRBJ2-2, is EPEVTQTPSHQVTQMGQEVILRCVPISNHLYFYWYRQILGQKVEFLVSFYNNEISEKSEIFDDQFSVERPDGSNFTLKIRSTKLEDSAMYFCASINPGAASTGELFFGEGSRLTVL.

This clonotype has only a few counts. The gene calls are TRBV7-2 and TRBJ2-3, with TRBD2 as a possible D gene (5 bases). The CDR3 covers 17 residues. CDR1 is SGHTA, CDR2 FQGNSA, per germline. The V end was cut by 2 bases, the J end by 0 bases, with 15 bases between. CDR3 in amino acids: CASSLPFGGPSTDTQYF. CDR3 in DNA: TGTGCCAGCAGCTTACCTTTTGGAGGACCTAGCACAGATACGCAGTATTTT.